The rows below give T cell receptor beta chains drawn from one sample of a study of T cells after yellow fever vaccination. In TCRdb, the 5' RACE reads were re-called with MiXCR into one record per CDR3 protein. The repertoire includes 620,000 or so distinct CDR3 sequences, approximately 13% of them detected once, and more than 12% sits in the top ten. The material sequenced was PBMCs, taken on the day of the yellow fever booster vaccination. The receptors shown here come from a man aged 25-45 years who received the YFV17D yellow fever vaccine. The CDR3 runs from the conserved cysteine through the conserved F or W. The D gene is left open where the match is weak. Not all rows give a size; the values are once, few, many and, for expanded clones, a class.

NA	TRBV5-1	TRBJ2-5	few	CASSVPGFETQYF	TGCGCCAGCAGCGTACCAGGGTTTGAGACCCAGTACTTC
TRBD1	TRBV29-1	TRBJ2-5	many	CSVEELRPGQHETQYF	TGCAGCGTTGAAGAGCTGAGACCGGGACAGCACGAGACCCAGTACTTC
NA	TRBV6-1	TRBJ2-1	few	CASSRLNGNEQFF	TGTGCCAGCAGTCGCCTTAACGGCAATGAGCAGTTCTTC
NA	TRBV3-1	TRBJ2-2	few	CASSQEAFPGELFF	TGTGCCAGCAGCCAAGAAGCCTTTCCCGGGGAGCTGTTTTTT
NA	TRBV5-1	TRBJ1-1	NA	CASSPGGQAGTEAFF	TGCGCCAGCAGCCCCGGGGGGCAGGCAGGCACTGAAGCTTTCTTT
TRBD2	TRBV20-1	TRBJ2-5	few	CSALTSGRIRETQYF	TGCAGTGCCCTGACTAGCGGGAGGATTAGAGAGACCCAGTACTTC
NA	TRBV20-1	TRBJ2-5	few	CSARSPPLYQETQYF	TGCAGTGCTAGATCGCCTCCCTTGTACCAAGAGACCCAGTACTTC
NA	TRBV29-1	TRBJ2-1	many	CSVNTRGEQFF	TGCAGCGTTAACACCCGGGGAGAGCAGTTCTTC
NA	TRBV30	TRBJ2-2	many	CAWRDNRLRSSGELFF	TGTGCCTGGAGGGACAACAGGCTCCGTTCCTCCGGGGAGCTGTTTTTT
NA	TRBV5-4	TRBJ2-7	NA	CASSPSPLTYEQYF	TGTGCCAGCAGTCCATCGCCGCTAACCTACGAGCAGTACTTC
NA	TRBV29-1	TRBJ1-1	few	CSVVGLGMNTEAFF	TGCAGCGTTGTTGGGTTAGGGATGAACACTGAAGCCTTCTTT
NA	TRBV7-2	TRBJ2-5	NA	CASTTRPMRETQYF	TGTGCCAGCACCACCCGCCCGATGCGGGAGACCCAGTACTTC
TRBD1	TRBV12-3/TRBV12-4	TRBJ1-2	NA	CASSPITGGATGYTF	TGTGCCAGCAGTCCGATCACAGGGGGCGCGACTGGCTACACCTTC
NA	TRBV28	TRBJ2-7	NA	CASEDFSYEQYF	TGTGCCAGCGAGGACTTTTCCTACGAGCAGTACTTC
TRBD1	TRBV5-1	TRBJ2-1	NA	CASSLGQGADEQFF	TGCGCCAGCAGCTTGGGACAGGGGGCTGATGAGCAGTTCTTC
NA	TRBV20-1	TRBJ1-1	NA	CSAAQLGRANTEAFF	TGCAGTGCGGCTCAACTGGGGCGGGCGAACACTGAAGCTTTCTTT
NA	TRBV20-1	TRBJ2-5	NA	CSARGQGARKGGETQYF	TGCAGTGCTAGAGGGCAGGGGGCGCGGAAGGGAGGGGAGACCCAGTACTTC
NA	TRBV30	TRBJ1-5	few	CAWSRGSNQPQHF	TGTGCCTGGAGTAGGGGCAGTAATCAGCCCCAGCATTTT
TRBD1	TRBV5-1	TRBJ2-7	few	CASSSGRQGSYEQYF	TGCGCCAGCAGTTCCGGTCGACAGGGCTCCTACGAGCAGTACTTC
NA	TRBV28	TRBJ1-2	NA	CASTLQGPINYGYTF	TGTGCCAGCACTCTACAGGGCCCAATTAACTATGGCTACACCTTC
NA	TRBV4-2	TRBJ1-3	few	CASSQDSDRFNPLRNTIYF	TGTGCCAGCAGCCAAGATAGTGACCGATTCAACCCTCTTAGAAACACCATATATTTT
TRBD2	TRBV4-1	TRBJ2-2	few	CASSQKRAGTSGRRVTGELFF	TGCGCCAGCAGCCAAAAACGCGCAGGGACTAGCGGGAGACGGGTCACCGGGGAGCTGTTTTTT
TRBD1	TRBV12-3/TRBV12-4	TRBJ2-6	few	CASRRTGRGANVLTF	TGTGCCAGCAGGCGGACAGGGAGAGGGGCCAACGTCCTGACTTTC
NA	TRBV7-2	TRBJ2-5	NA	CASSFGLYQETQYF	TGTGCCAGCAGCTTCGGACTGTACCAAGAGACCCAGTACTTC
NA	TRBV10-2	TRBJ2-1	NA	CASSESSGVYNEQFF	TGCGCCAGCAGTGAGAGTAGCGGAGTCTACAATGAGCAGTTCTTC
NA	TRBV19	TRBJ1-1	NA	CASSQIRRFEAFF	TGTGCCAGTAGTCAAATTCGACGGTTTGAAGCTTTCTTT
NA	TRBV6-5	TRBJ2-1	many	CASSYSLAGSYNEQFF	TGTGCCAGCAGTTACTCACTAGCAGGGTCCTACAATGAGCAGTTCTTC